The clone carrying this TCR beta chain was counted ten times or more. V lost 0 bases and J 0 bases, leaving 6 bases between the germline ends. The CDR3 covers 15 residues. Looked up from germline, CDR1 is MNHEY and CDR2 is SMNVEV (reference sequence). A single record per CDR3 protein comes from TCRdb applying MiXCR to the 5' RACE reads. The table includes fewer than 120,000 distinct CDR3 sequences, over 9.5% detected once. The data originate from a study of early T cells in non-severe SARS-CoV-2 infection. This TCR derives from an adult who was a healthcare worker with PCR-confirmed SARS-CoV-2 infection or an uninfected control (not recorded which). Sequencing used whole blood, obtained at baseline. V is TRBV27 and J is TRBJ2-1; D is perhaps TRBD2 (5 bases). CDR3 in DNA: TGTGCCAGCAGTTTATCGCGGGCCTCCTACAATGAGCAGTTCTTC. It encodes CASSLSRASYNEQFF.